The subject of this entry is one T cell receptor beta chain. Antigen specificity is unknown. Constant-segment-primed 5'RACE gave TCR alpha and TCR beta cDNA libraries with sample barcodes and UMIs. TCRdb re-analysed the 5' RACE reads in MiXCR, keeping a single row per CDR3 protein. Of approximately 260,000 distinct CDR3 sequences detected, under 20% appear once; the ten largest clones hold more than 20%. This record comes from a study of T-cell memory formation after mild COVID-19. Whole-study context: The TCR clusters were mostly specific to one donor.

The study's findings and limits: Pre-infection memory showed some responding clones, and this suggested that cross-reactive memory joined. CD4+ contracting clones were found mainly in CM and EM, and CD8+ ones in EMRA.

The sample taken for sequencing was PBMCs or a T cell subset sorted from them (not recorded which). The receptor was derived from a man aged 18 to 29 who had mild COVID-19 (a few samples of this study predate the infection). Cell type and time point are not known.

The CDR3 DNA follows: TGTGCCAGCACCCGGCCCTCGAACACTGAAGCTTTCTTT. It encodes CASTRPSNTEAFF. The chain joins TRBV6-2 or TRBV6-3 to TRBJ1-1; D is ambiguous. The CDR3 is 13 residues long. The V and J ends lost 7 bases and 1 base respectively, with 10 bases between them. Germline-derived CDR1 and CDR2 are MNHEY and SVGEGT.